One T cell receptor (beta chain) is described in this entry. The entry originates in a study of shared clonotypes between healthy human individuals. V was shortened by 2 bases and J by 5 bases, with 8 bases between the two germline ends. Germline-derived CDR1 and CDR2 are SGHKS and YYEKEE (reference sequence). The CDR3 has 12 residues. The data were produced by immunoSEQ multiplex PCR, yet TCRdb's version contains in-frame clones alone and is incomplete. The sample lists some 2,000,000 clones, approximately 94% occurring once. Positively selected for CCR7, the CD45RO-negative cells used as naive CD8 cells excluded terminally differentiated effector memory CD45RA+ cells.

The sequencing sample was made of naive CD8+ T cells sorted from blood. This sequence originates from a man between 18 and 35 years old in good health. The J gene is TRBJ2-7, the V gene TRBV5-5; no definite D call. The CDR3: CASSFGVDEQYF. The CDR3 DNA reads TGTGCCAGCAGCTTTGGCGTGGACGAGCAGTACTTC.